A selection of T cell receptor beta chains follows, all from one sample in a study of blood T cell repertoires in COVID-19. The repertoire was sequenced with immunoSEQ multiplex PCR; TCRdb's copy has only in-frame clones and lacks some. This sample has nearly 110,000 clones, with 85% to 95% found just once. The sequencing input was peripheral blood. All receptors derive from a young woman with acute or convalescent COVID-19. Both conserved end residues are part of each CDR3. D genes are given only for firm matches. Some rows mark clone size as missing; the rest say once, few, many or name a class of expanded clone.

clone_size	v_call	d_call	j_call	cdr3_aa	cdr3_nt
NA	TRBV25-1	NA	TRBJ1-1	CASSDIVNTEAFF	TGTGCCAGCAGTGATATCGTGAACACTGAAGCTTTCTTT
NA	TRBV15	NA	TRBJ2-3	CATSLGGPSTDTQYF	TGTGCCACCAGCTTGGGAGGCCCTAGCACAGATACGCAGTATTTT
NA	TRBV7-2	TRBD2	TRBJ2-1	CASSLASGLAGVRGDSYNEQFF	TGTGCCAGCAGCTTAGCTTCCGGACTAGCGGGAGTTCGTGGGGACTCCTACAATGAGCAGTTCTTC
NA	TRBV7-2	NA	TRBJ2-1	CASSPLGRGASYNEQFF	TGTGCCAGCAGCCCCTTGGGGCGCGGGGCTTCCTACAATGAGCAGTTCTTC
NA	TRBV7-9	TRBD2	TRBJ2-5	CASSELAGGWETQYF	TGTGCCAGCAGCGAATTAGCGGGAGGGTGGGAGACCCAGTACTTC
NA	TRBV7-7	TRBD1	TRBJ2-5	CASSPMVPGQPQETQYF	TGTGCCAGCAGCCCTATGGTCCCGGGACAGCCCCAAGAGACCCAGTACTTC
NA	TRBV7-2	NA	TRBJ1-2	CASSSYREGGYTF	TGTGCCAGCAGCTCGTACAGGGAAGGTGGCTACACCTTC
NA	TRBV19	TRBD1	TRBJ1-2	CASSLDRDRSYGYTF	TGTGCCAGTAGTCTAGACAGGGATCGGAGCTATGGCTACACCTTC
NA	TRBV12-3/TRBV12-4	TRBD1	TRBJ2-7	CASSLTGTYEQYF	TGTGCCAGCAGTCTGACAGGGACCTACGAGCAGTACTTC
NA	TRBV7-9	NA	TRBJ2-1	CASSLAGGRNYNEQFF	TGTGCCAGCAGCTTAGCCGGGGGACGGAACTACAATGAGCAGTTCTTC
NA	TRBV21-1	NA	TRBJ2-1	CASRLLGGPGNYNEQFF	TGTGCCAGCAGGCTTTTGGGAGGGCCTGGTAACTACAATGAGCAGTTCTTC
NA	TRBV19	NA	TRBJ2-7	CASSMSRDEQYF	TGTGCCAGTAGTATGAGTCGGGACGAGCAGTACTTC
NA	TRBV13	NA	TRBJ2-4	CASSLVAGSPPYF	TGTGCCAGCAGCTTAGTCGCAGGCTCCCCTCCGTACTTC
NA	TRBV3-1/TRBV3-2	NA	TRBJ1-1	CASSRRLDTEAFF	TGTGCCAGCAGCCGCCGACTGGACACTGAAGCTTTCTTT
NA	TRBV6-2/TRBV6-3	TRBD1	TRBJ2-7	CASSPGGRGNNEQYF	TGTGCCAGCAGTCCCGGAGGCAGGGGGAATAACGAGCAGTACTTC
NA	TRBV5-1	TRBD1	TRBJ2-2	CASRLGTEGGELFF	TGCGCCAGCAGACTGGGGACAGAGGGCGGGGAGCTGTTTTTT
NA	TRBV9	NA	TRBJ1-5	CASSVGENNQPQHF	TGTGCCAGCAGCGTAGGAGAGAACAATCAGCCCCAGCATTTT
NA	TRBV7-8	NA	TRBJ1-2	CAWGAQDYGYTF	TGTGCCTGGGGAGCCCAGGACTATGGCTACACCTTC
NA	TRBV6-2/TRBV6-3	NA	TRBJ1-1	CASSYQAGNTEAFF	TGTGCCAGCAGTTACCAGGCAGGGAACACTGAAGCTTTCTTT
NA	TRBV6-2/TRBV6-3	TRBD2	TRBJ2-2	CASSQTGSGGDTGELFF	TGTGCCAGCAGTCAGACTGGAAGCGGGGGGGACACCGGGGAGCTGTTTTTT
NA	TRBV7-2	TRBD1	TRBJ2-5	CASSLRQGAETQYF	TGTGCCAGCAGCCTTAGACAGGGCGCAGAGACCCAGTACTTC
NA	TRBV7-3	NA	TRBJ1-1	CASSATAGRSEAFF	TGTGCCAGCAGCGCTACAGCCGGGAGATCTGAAGCTTTCTTT
NA	TRBV19	TRBD1	TRBJ1-2	CASRPGQGLRYGYTF	TGTGCCAGTAGGCCCGGACAGGGGCTTCGCTATGGCTACACCTTC
NA	TRBV5-1	NA	TRBJ2-2	CASSLQGYSGTGELFF	TGCGCCAGCAGCTTACAGGGTTATTCGGGCACCGGGGAGCTGTTTTTT
NA	TRBV15	TRBD1	TRBJ2-5	CATSGQGGGETQYF	TGTGCCACCAGCGGACAGGGAGGAGGTGAGACCCAGTACTTC
NA	TRBV3-1/TRBV3-2	NA	TRBJ1-2	CASSHVQANGYTF	TGTGCCAGCAGCCACGTGCAGGCGAATGGCTACACCTTC
NA	TRBV9	NA	TRBJ2-5	CASSSGGWALQETQYF	TGTGCCAGCAGCTCAGGGGGGTGGGCTCTACAAGAGACCCAGTACTTC
NA	TRBV7-2	TRBD1	TRBJ2-1	CASSPGQGGEQFF	TGTGCCAGCAGCCCAGGACAGGGGGGCGAGCAGTTCTTC
NA	TRBV2	TRBD1	TRBJ1-2	CASSENRGIGYGYTF	TGTGCCAGCAGTGAAAACAGGGGGATCGGGTATGGCTACACCTTC
NA	TRBV11-1	TRBD2	TRBJ2-1	CASSSWTSGNEQFF	TGTGCCAGCAGCTCCTGGACTAGCGGCAATGAGCAGTTCTTC
NA	TRBV19	TRBD1	TRBJ1-1	CASSTGTGGTEAFF	TGTGCCAGTAGCACCGGGACAGGGGGCACTGAAGCTTTCTTT
NA	TRBV4-2	TRBD2	TRBJ2-7	CASSQVSGRSSEQYF	TGTGCCAGCAGCCAAGTTAGCGGGAGAAGTTCCGAGCAGTACTTC
NA	TRBV7-9	TRBD1	TRBJ1-2	CASNPPGGYYGYTF	TGTGCCAGCAATCCGCCAGGGGGGTACTATGGCTACACCTTC
NA	TRBV19	NA	TRBJ2-7	CASSPGQVGSEQYF	TGTGCCAGTAGCCCGGGACAAGTGGGTTCCGAGCAGTACTTC
NA	TRBV27	TRBD1	TRBJ2-1	CASSSGQGSHNEQFF	TGTGCCAGCAGTTCGGGACAGGGGTCCCACAATGAGCAGTTCTTC
NA	TRBV7-2	NA	TRBJ1-1	CASSLGTLAFF	TGTGCCAGCAGCTTAGGGACTTTAGCTTTCTTT
NA	TRBV11-2	TRBD1	TRBJ1-2	CASSLIGGQANYGYTF	TGTGCCAGCAGCTTAATAGGGGGACAGGCGAACTATGGCTACACCTTC
NA	TRBV5-1	NA	TRBJ1-2	CASSLGLTFGYTF	TGCGCCAGCAGCCTCGGACTAACGTTTGGCTACACCTTC
NA	TRBV6-2/TRBV6-3	NA	TRBJ2-5	CASSYYRAGTQETQYF	TGTGCCAGCAGTTACTACAGGGCAGGGACACAAGAGACCCAGTACTTC
few	TRBV4-3	NA	TRBJ2-1	CASSQRFRGGPYNEQFF	TGCGCCAGCAGCCAAAGATTCCGGGGAGGACCCTACAATGAGCAGTTCTTC
NA	TRBV4-2	NA	TRBJ1-3	CASSQEFSQISGNTIYF	TGTGCCAGCAGCCAAGAATTTTCCCAGATCTCTGGAAACACCATATATTTT
NA	TRBV7-8	NA	TRBJ1-4	CASSLEQADATNEKLFF	TGTGCCAGCAGCTTAGAACAGGCAGATGCAACTAATGAAAAACTGTTTTTT
NA	TRBV4-3	TRBD1	TRBJ2-1	CASSQDYASRDREFNEQFF	TGCGCCAGCAGCCAAGATTACGCCTCGAGAGACAGGGAATTCAATGAGCAGTTCTTC
NA	TRBV30	NA	TRBJ1-6	CAWSVFRGSPLHF	TGTGCCTGGAGTGTCTTTCGGGGGTCACCCCTCCACTTT
NA	TRBV7-3	TRBD1	TRBJ2-1	CASSTGQGANEQFF	TGTGCCAGCAGCACGGGACAGGGGGCCAATGAGCAGTTCTTC
NA	TRBV6-2/TRBV6-3	NA	TRBJ2-2	CASSYSRLQANTGELFF	TGTGCCAGCAGTTACTCGAGGCTACAAGCGAACACCGGGGAGCTGTTTTTT
NA	TRBV10-3	TRBD1	TRBJ2-5	CAISGQDQETQYF	TGTGCCATCAGCGGACAGGACCAAGAGACCCAGTACTTC
NA	TRBV6-1	NA	TRBJ1-2	CASSDRGGRGYTF	TGTGCCAGCAGTGACCGGGGGGGCCGGGGCTACACCTTC
few	TRBV12-3/TRBV12-4	NA	TRBJ1-2	CASSVGPQATF	TGTGCCAGCAGTGTTGGGCCTCAGGCGACCTTC
NA	TRBV6-5	TRBD2	TRBJ2-1	CASSYGRVTYNEQFF	TGTGCCAGCAGTTACGGGAGGGTTACCTACAATGAGCAGTTCTTC
NA	TRBV12-3/TRBV12-4	TRBD1	TRBJ1-1	CASTSSPTTGTFF	TGTGCCAGCACTTCGAGCCCGACGACAGGGACTTTCTTT
few	TRBV11-2	NA	TRBJ1-2	CASSLESHGYTF	TGTGCCAGCAGCTTAGAATCTCATGGCTACACCTTC
NA	TRBV2	NA	TRBJ2-7	CASSDERGNEQYF	TGTGCCAGCAGTGACGAGAGGGGGAACGAGCAGTACTTC
NA	TRBV9	NA	TRBJ1-3	CASSVSSSSGNTIYF	TGTGCCAGCAGCGTAAGTTCTAGCTCTGGAAACACCATATATTTT